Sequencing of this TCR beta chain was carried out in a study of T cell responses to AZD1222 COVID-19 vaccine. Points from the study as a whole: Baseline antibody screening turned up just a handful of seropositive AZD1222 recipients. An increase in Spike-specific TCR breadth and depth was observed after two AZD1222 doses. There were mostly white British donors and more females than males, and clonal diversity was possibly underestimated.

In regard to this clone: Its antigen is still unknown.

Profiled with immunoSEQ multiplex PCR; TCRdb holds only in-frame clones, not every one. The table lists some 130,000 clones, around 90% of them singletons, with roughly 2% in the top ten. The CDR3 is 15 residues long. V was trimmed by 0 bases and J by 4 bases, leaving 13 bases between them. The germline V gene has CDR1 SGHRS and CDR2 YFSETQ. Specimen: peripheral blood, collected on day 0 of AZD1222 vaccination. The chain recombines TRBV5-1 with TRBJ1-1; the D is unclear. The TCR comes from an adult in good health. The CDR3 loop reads CASSLAKSILTEAFF. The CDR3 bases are TGCGCCAGCAGCTTGGCCAAATCTATTCTCACTGAAGCTTTCTTT.